The sequence of this T cell receptor beta chain was determined in a study of identical twins. Study conclusions and caveats: Conclusions leaned on cross-sectional statistical analysis and did not track the same donors over time.

Trimming removed 1 base from V and 8 bases from J, with 11 bases in between. The CDR3 spans 14 residues. CDR1 is SGHAT, CDR2 FQNNGV, per germline. TCRdb recomputed calls from the 5' RACE reads with MiXCR, one row per CDR3 protein. The sample yields around 500,000 distinct CDR3 sequences, 11% to 15% seen once. The table lists this clonotype with a few counts. As yet, its antigen is unknown. The data were also submitted as part of a second study, on yellow fever vaccine responses in identical twins. This second study notes: Twins reportedly mounted vaccine T cell responses that seemed partly convergent, partly personalized.

The receptor comes from a woman under 30 in good health. Sequences were obtained from CD4+ T cells sorted from blood. The V and J genes are TRBV11-2 and TRBJ1-4; perhaps TRBD1 as D (5 bases). This CDR3 is CASSLVGGVEKLFF. CDR3 DNA sequence: TGTGCCAGCAGCTTAGTCGGAGGGGTCGAAAAACTGTTTTTT.